These 32 T cell receptor beta chains came from one sample sequenced in a study of shared clonotypes between healthy human individuals. The assay was immunoSEQ multiplex PCR, and TCRdb's table has in-frame clones only and misses some. This table holds roughly 2.6 million clones, around 90% found once. Sequenced input: naive CD4+ T cells sorted from blood. As for subset: CD45RA+ positively selected. The receptors were sampled from a young man in good health.

V gene TRBV19 combines with J gene TRBJ1-5, with 9 nucleotides matching TRBD1. Germline V gene data show CDR1 as LNHDA and CDR2 as SQIVND (reference sequence). This CDR3 is built from 15 residues. The ends lost 9 bases at V and 5 bases at J; junction bases unmatched: 11. The CDR3 sequence is CASTDGTGSHQPQHF. CDR3 bases: TGTGCCAGCACAGACGGGACAGGGAGTCATCAGCCCCAGCATTTT.

The chain couples TRBV4-3 to TRBJ2-3, with 12 bases matching TRBD1. The CDR3 is 18 amino acids. Per germline, CDR1 LGHNA and CDR2 YSLEER. V lost 4 bases and J lost 4; bases outside the gene matches: 12. The CDR3 DNA reads as TGCGCCAGCAGCCCAAACTCGGGACAGGGGGCATGGGCAGATACGCAGTATTTT. It is translated as CASSPNSGQGAWADTQYF.

The chain combines TRBV19 with TRBJ2-2; 10 nucleotides agree with TRBD1. Germline trimming cut 6 bases from V and 7 bases from J; bases unmatched to any gene: 8. Germline loops: CDR1 LNHDA, CDR2 SQIVND (reference sequence). The CDR3 has 15 amino acids. CDR3 in DNA: TGTGCCAGTAGCCAGACAGGGGGCATGGGCGGGGAGCTGTTTTTT. Amino acid sequence: CASSQTGGMGGELFF.

The chain is built from TRBV7-9 and TRBJ2-1; D is ambiguous. Germline V gene data show CDR1 as SEHNR and CDR2 as FQNEAQ (reference sequence). This CDR3 region has 14 residues. V was cut by 3 bases and J by 7 bases, with 13 bases left in between. CDR3 DNA: TGTGCCAGCAGCTTTTGGGAAATCGTAAATGAGCAGTTCTTC. This gives the protein CASSFWEIVNEQFF.

This rearrangement joins TRBV9 to TRBJ2-1; perhaps TRBD1 as D (5 bases). Between the trimmed V and J ends, which lost 5 bases and 6 bases, there was a span of 15 bases. Germline CDR1 is SGDLS and CDR2 is YYNGEE. The CDR3 has 14 residues. The CDR3 region is CASSLDTASNEQFF. The CDR3 DNA is TGTGCCAGCAGTTTGGACACCGCGAGCAATGAGCAGTTCTTC.

Only one count was recorded for this clone. This chain uses TRBV4-1 with TRBJ2-4, with 13 bases fitting TRBD2. This CDR3 has 18 residues. The V and J ends lost 3 bases and 0 bases, in that order; junction bases with no gene match: 5. Germline lookup yields CDR1 MGHRA and CDR2 YSYEKL. CDR3 sequence reads: CASSQGLAGPIAKNIQYF. The CDR3 DNA reads TGCGCCAGCAGCCAGGGACTAGCGGGACCAATAGCCAAAAACATTCAGTACTTC.

V is TRBV18 and J is TRBJ2-1; D gene unclear. Per the germline V gene, CDR1 is KGHSH and CDR2 is LQKENI. With 2 bases removed from V and 0 bases from J, the gap between germline ends came to 11 bases. The CDR3 sequence is 16 residues long. CDR3 sequence reads: CASSPERVLSYNEQFF. Written as DNA, the CDR3 is TGTGCCAGCTCACCAGAACGGGTCCTCTCCTACAATGAGCAGTTCTTC.

V gene TRBV6-1 combines with J gene TRBJ1-2; weak D call: TRBD1 (6 bases). Germline CDR1 MNHNS, CDR2 SASEGT. The CDR3 consists of 14 residues. Trimming cost V 10 bases and J 3 bases, with 18 bases left between them. The CDR3 sequence: CATRSIRTDYGYTF. The CDR3 coding sequence is TGTGCCACCCGTTCCATCCGGACAGACTATGGCTACACCTTC.

J is TRBJ2-5 and V is TRBV5-1; no clear D gene. V was cut by 0 bases and J by 4 bases, with 13 bases left in between. The CDR3 runs to 15 residues. Germline values: CDR1 SGHRS, CDR2 YFSETQ. CDR3 residues: CASSLGGQRVETQYF. The CDR3 DNA follows: TGCGCCAGCAGCTTGGGCGGTCAAAGGGTAGAGACCCAGTACTTC.

This chain links TRBV5-6 with TRBJ2-1; TRBD2 agrees at 9 bases. The CDR3 is 15 amino acids. In germline, CDR1 is SGHDT, CDR2 YYEEEE. V lost 4 bases, J lost 9 bases, and 11 bases stayed unmatched. The CDR3 sequence is CASSPSQLAGTEQFF. The CDR3 DNA follows: TGTGCCAGCAGCCCCTCCCAGCTAGCGGGAACTGAGCAGTTCTTC.

V and J are TRBV5-5 and TRBJ2-1; 7 bases map to TRBD2. This CDR3 has 15 residues. The J segment lost 6 bases and the V segment lost 2 bases, leaving 8 bases of the junction unmatched. Germline V lookup: CDR1 SGHKS, CDR2 YYEKEE (reference sequence). DNA of the CDR3: TGTGCCAGCAGCTTTGGGAGGGTATCTATCAATGAGCAGTTCTTC. Its translation: CASSFGRVSINEQFF. The whole variable domain, filled in from reference TRBV5-5 and TRBJ2-1, reads DAGVTQSPTHLIKTRGQQVTLRCSPISGHKSVSWYQQVLGQGPQFIFQYYEKEERGRGNFPDRFSARQFPNYSSELNVNALLLGDSALYLCASSFGRVSINEQFFGPGTRLTVL.

The chain recombines TRBV2 with TRBJ1-3, with D hard to call. The CDR3 contains 15 residues. Germline CDR1 SNHLY, CDR2 FYNNEI. V was trimmed by 5 bases and J by 1 base, leaving 12 bases between them. CDR3 protein: CASSPVKGSGNTIYF. The CDR3 nucleotides read TGTGCCAGCAGTCCGGTGAAGGGATCTGGAAACACCATATATTTT.

The rearrangement links TRBV28 to TRBJ1-2; unclear D gene. The CDR3 is 12 amino acids. CDR1 is MDHEN, CDR2 SYDVKM, per germline. V lost 8 bases, J lost 0 bases, and 7 bases lay in between. CDR3 sequence: CASLSSNYGYTF. The CDR3 DNA reads as TGTGCCAGCCTATCATCTAACTATGGCTACACCTTC.

The chain has TRBV28 and TRBJ2-7; D unresolved. Germline CDR1 reads MDHEN; CDR2 reads SYDVKM. The CDR3 runs to 13 residues. V lost 7 bases, J lost 0 bases, and 10 bases lay in between. The CDR3 DNA reads TGTGCCAGCACCCCCCGGGCCTCCTACGAGCAGTACTTC. Its translation: CASTPRASYEQYF.

This clone occurred once. This sequence joins TRBV11-2 and TRBJ2-7; TRBD1 matches 8 bases. The CDR3 consists of 15 residues. CDR1 and CDR2 from the germline V gene are SGHAT and FQNNGV. The junction had 8 bases not matched to a gene; V was cut back by 5 bases and J by 2 bases. The CDR3 protein is CASSQSRDRTYEQYF. CDR3 DNA sequence: TGTGCCAGCAGCCAAAGCCGGGACAGGACCTACGAGCAGTACTTC.

The chain couples TRBV7-2 to TRBJ2-4, with D possibly matching TRBD2 (5 bases). V gave up 1 base and J gave up 11 bases, with 12 bases separating them. From germline, CDR1 is SGHTA and CDR2 FQGNSA. The CDR3 runs to 13 residues. The CDR3 nucleotides are TGTGCCAGCAGCTTAGTTTCGGGAAAGGTTCAGTACTTC. Amino acids: CASSLVSGKVQYF.

The rearrangement joins TRBV10-2 to TRBJ2-3; D ambiguous. There are 11 residues in the CDR3. Germline V lookup: CDR1 WSHSY, CDR2 SAAADI. Trimming pared 4 bases from V and 2 bases from J, leaving 1 base between. The CDR3 sequence: CASSATDTQYF. CDR3 DNA: TGCGCCAGCAGTGCCACAGATACGCAGTATTTT.

The CDR3 coding sequence is TGTGCCAGCAGCTCCGAACTAGCCTTGTCCTCCTACGAGCAGTACTTC. Its protein is CASSSELALSSYEQYF. The chain carries TRBV7-2 and TRBJ2-7; D may be TRBD2 (6 bases). Germline CDR1 SGHTA, CDR2 FQGNSA. Trimming removed 4 bases from V and 0 bases from J, with 16 bases in between. The CDR3 sequence is 16 residues long.

The chain carries TRBV7-6 and TRBJ1-3, with D tentatively TRBD1 (6 bases). CDR3 length: 17 residues. Germline CDR1 reads SGHVS; CDR2 reads FNYEAQ. Trimming shortened V by 5 bases and J by 0 bases, and 17 bases separated the two germline ends. CDR3 DNA sequence: TGTGCCAGCAGCAACCCAAGACAGGAGCTCTCTGGAAACACCATATATTTT. Protein sequence: CASSNPRQELSGNTIYF.

This rearrangement joins TRBV10-3 to TRBJ1-5, with 7 bases matching TRBD1. The germline V gene has CDR1 ENHRY and CDR2 SYGVKD. The CDR3 runs to 15 residues. Trimming took 2 bases from V and 3 from J; bases not matched to a gene: 4. The DNA of the CDR3 is TGTGCCATCAGTGAGGGACAGGAGGCCAATCAGCCCCAGCATTTT. Residues: CAISEGQEANQPQHF.

This clone was observed a few times. V and J are TRBV25-1 and TRBJ1-4; D perhaps matches TRBD1 (5 bases). V lost 1 base and J lost 11, with 17 bases in between. CDR3 length equals 15 residues. Germline V lookup: CDR1 MGHDK, CDR2 SYGVNS. CDR3 region: CASSESGLGGEKLFF. DNA for the CDR3: TGTGCCAGCAGTGAATCGGGGCTGGGGGGTGAGAAACTGTTTTTT.

This chain uses TRBV7-2 with TRBJ2-4; 8 bases map to TRBD2. The CDR3 has 15 residues. The trim removed 5 bases at V and 3 bases at J, leaving 6 bases unmatched. CDR1 SGHTA and CDR2 FQGNSA come from the germline V gene. CDR3 nucleotides: TGTGCCAGCAGCCCCCCAACTAGCGGCAAAAACATTCAGTACTTC. Its translation is CASSPPTSGKNIQYF.

The chain links TRBV4-2 to TRBJ1-2, with D uncertain. Germline loops: CDR1 LGHNA, CDR2 YNFKEQ. V lost 1 base and J 7 bases, leaving 13 bases between the germline ends. The CDR3 is 14 residues long. CDR3 bases: TGTGCCAGCAGCCAAGCCGGCACAACTATTGGCTACACCTTC. Protein: CASSQAGTTIGYTF.

The chain employs TRBV4-3 and TRBJ2-7; 7 positions match TRBD1. This CDR3 spans 16 amino acids. Germline-derived CDR1 and CDR2 are LGHNA and YSLEER. V shed 4 bases, J shed 3 bases, and the junction held 12 bases outside the gene matches. The CDR3 sequence: CASSPASQGDLYEQYF. The CDR3, as DNA: TGCGCCAGCAGCCCGGCGTCGCAGGGGGATCTCTACGAGCAGTACTTC.

This clone was counted between two and nine times. The chain combines TRBV18 with TRBJ1-1; D is unclear. Germline CDR1 reads KGHSH; CDR2 reads LQKENI. This CDR3 comprises 13 residues. The V end was cut by 1 base, the J end by 4 bases, with 7 bases between. The CDR3 bases are TGTGCCAGCTCACCACAGGATTCCACTGAAGCTTTCTTT. Protein: CASSPQDSTEAFF.

The J gene is TRBJ1-1, the V gene TRBV5-1; a weak D match, TRBD1 (5 bases). Germline CDR1 SGHRS, CDR2 YFSETQ. With 1 base removed from V and 6 bases from J, the gap between germline ends came to 16 bases. This CDR3 is 15 amino acids long. CDR3 sequence (DNA): TGCGCCAGCAGCTTGTCTGTCCAGGGAGTAGCTGAAGCTTTCTTT. Protein product: CASSLSVQGVAEAFF.

The gene calls are TRBV18 and TRBJ2-3, with 9 bases that match TRBD1. After removal of 0 bases from V and 0 bases from J, the junction contained 7 bases not matched to a gene. There are 18 residues in the CDR3. Germline lookup yields CDR1 KGHSH and CDR2 LQKENI. This CDR3 reads CASSPPGGTGPSTDTQYF. The CDR3 DNA is TGTGCCAGCTCACCACCGGGAGGGACAGGGCCCAGCACAGATACGCAGTATTTT.

The chain employs TRBV2 and TRBJ1-1, with D uncertain. This CDR3 is 12 amino acids long. Trimming took off 7 bases at V and 1 base at J, with 7 bases between the two ends. CDR1 and CDR2 (germline): SNHLY, FYNNEI. The CDR3 region is CASKDENTEAFF. The CDR3 DNA reads as TGTGCCAGCAAGGACGAGAACACTGAAGCTTTCTTT.

The chain joins TRBV14 to TRBJ1-3, with D perhaps TRBD1 (6 bases). V gave up 3 bases and J gave up 3 bases, with 12 bases separating them. The length of the CDR3 is 15 residues. Germline CDR1 and CDR2: SGHDN and FVKESK. This chain's CDR3 is CASSHKQGSGNTIYF. DNA for the CDR3: TGTGCCAGCAGCCACAAACAGGGAAGTGGAAACACCATATATTTT.

The chain combines TRBV30 with TRBJ1-1; no clear D. V was cut by 3 bases and J by 7 bases, with 9 bases left in between. The V gene's germline CDR1 is GTSNPN and CDR2 SVGIG (reference sequence). The CDR3 loop spans 11 amino acids. The CDR3 loop is CAWRPEGEAFF. The CDR3 DNA is TGTGCCTGGAGGCCCGAGGGTGAAGCTTTCTTT.

Only one count was recorded for this clone. The rearrangement uses TRBV7-9 and TRBJ1-6; possibly TRBD1 for D (5 bases). CDR3 size: 15 residues. V was pared by 8 bases and J by 5 bases, with 16 bases between. Germline V CDR1 and CDR2: SEHNR, FQNEAQ (reference sequence). CDR3 residues: CASQRGQLNNSPLHF. CDR3 bases: TGTGCCAGCCAAAGGGGCCAGCTAAATAATTCACCCCTCCACTTT. The full variable domain, with the rest looked up from reference TRBV7-9 and TRBJ1-6, is DTGVSQNPRHKITKRGQNVTFRCDPISEHNRLYWYRQTLGQGPEFLTYFQNEAQLEKSRLLSDRFSAERPKGSFSTLEIQRTEQGDSAMYLCASQRGQLNNSPLHFGNGTRLTVT.

For this clone: Other nucleotide sequences from this sample produce the same CDR3. V and J are TRBV11-2 and TRBJ2-1; the D is unclear. The CDR3 is made up of 12 amino acids. V gave up 0 bases and J gave up 10 bases, with 7 bases separating them. The germline CDR1 and CDR2 sequences are SGHAT and FQNNGV. The chain's CDR3 is CASSLDRGEQFF. Here the CDR3 DNA reads TGTGCCAGCAGCTTAGATCGTGGGGAGCAGTTCTTC. Full variable domain (missing parts from reference TRBV11-2 and TRBJ2-1): EAGVAQSPRYKIIEKRQSVAFWCNPISGHATLYWYQQILGQGPKLLIQFQNNGVVDDSQLPKDRFSAERLKGVDSTLKIQPAKLEDSAVYLCASSLDRGEQFFGPGTRLTVL.